The rows below give T cell receptor beta chains drawn from one sample of a study of technical replicates of blood from a few donors. TCRdb keeps only in-frame clones here, not all; method: immunoSEQ multiplex PCR. The data hold 84,000 or so clones, with 93% observed a single time. Sequences were obtained from T cells isolated from PBMCs. The source of these receptors is a human donor in good health. Both conserved end residues are part of each CDR3. The order of the fields is CDR3 protein, CDR3 DNA, V gene, clone size, J gene, D gene. The D gene is left open where the match is weak. Clone size is stated in some rows and not others, as once, few, many or a class when expanded.

CDR3 protein: CASSSGTQYF; CDR3 DNA: TGTGCCAGCAGTTCGGGAACCCAGTACTTC; V gene: TRBV28; clone size: -; J gene: TRBJ2-5; D gene: -
CDR3 protein: CASSDQRSGGSHGYTF; CDR3 DNA: TGTGCCAGCAGTGACCAGCGGTCAGGGGGCAGTCATGGCTACACCTTC; V gene: TRBV6-4; clone size: few; J gene: TRBJ1-2; D gene: TRBD1
CDR3 protein: CAISGADRDTEAFF; CDR3 DNA: TGTGCCATCTCTGGGGCCGACAGGGACACTGAAGCTTTCTTT; V gene: TRBV2; clone size: -; J gene: TRBJ1-1; D gene: TRBD1
CDR3 protein: CASSLSGQETQYF; CDR3 DNA: TGCGCCAGCAGCTTGTCAGGGCAAGAGACCCAGTACTTC; V gene: TRBV5-1; clone size: -; J gene: TRBJ2-5; D gene: -
CDR3 protein: CASSEGRDSYNEQFF; CDR3 DNA: TGTGCCAGCAGTGAGGGGCGGGACTCCTACAATGAGCAGTTCTTC; V gene: TRBV2; clone size: -; J gene: TRBJ2-1; D gene: -
CDR3 protein: CASRTGQGGTEAFF; CDR3 DNA: TGTGCCAGCAGGACAGGACAGGGTGGAACTGAAGCTTTCTTT; V gene: TRBV7-6; clone size: once; J gene: TRBJ1-1; D gene: TRBD1
CDR3 protein: CASSEFGATSYEQYF; CDR3 DNA: TGTGCCAGCAGTGAATTTGGGGCAACCTCCTACGAGCAGTACTTC; V gene: TRBV25-1; clone size: once; J gene: TRBJ2-7; D gene: -
CDR3 protein: CASSDIGTSGIADTQYF; CDR3 DNA: TGTGCCAGCAGTGATATCGGGACTAGCGGGATCGCAGATACGCAGTATTTT; V gene: TRBV25-1; clone size: -; J gene: TRBJ2-3; D gene: TRBD2
CDR3 protein: CASSLGSGGAYEQYF; CDR3 DNA: TGTGCCAGCAGCTTAGGCAGCGGGGGGGCCTACGAGCAGTACTTC; V gene: TRBV7-7; clone size: -; J gene: TRBJ2-7; D gene: TRBD2
CDR3 protein: CSVGQGIANYGYTF; CDR3 DNA: TGCAGCGTTGGACAGGGGATAGCTAACTATGGCTACACCTTC; V gene: TRBV29-1; clone size: -; J gene: TRBJ1-2; D gene: TRBD1
CDR3 protein: CASSPGTSLGPYEQYF; CDR3 DNA: TGTGCCAGCAGTCCCGGGACTAGCCTTGGTCCCTACGAGCAGTACTTC; V gene: TRBV7-6; clone size: -; J gene: TRBJ2-7; D gene: TRBD2
CDR3 protein: CASSQPGGRAVQYF; CDR3 DNA: TGCGCCAGCAGCCAACCCGGCGGGAGAGCGGTGCAGTACTTC; V gene: TRBV4-1; clone size: once; J gene: TRBJ2-7; D gene: TRBD2
CDR3 protein: CASRDYGDEQFF; CDR3 DNA: TGTGCCAGCAGAGACTATGGCGATGAGCAGTTCTTC; V gene: TRBV6-1; clone size: -; J gene: TRBJ2-1; D gene: -
CDR3 protein: CASSVTSGRYNEQFF; CDR3 DNA: TGTGCCAGTAGTGTAACTAGCGGGAGATACAATGAGCAGTTCTTC; V gene: TRBV19; clone size: -; J gene: TRBJ2-1; D gene: TRBD2
CDR3 protein: CASSPSTDTQYF; CDR3 DNA: TGTGCCAGCAGCCCTAGCACAGATACGCAGTATTTT; V gene: TRBV6-5; clone size: -; J gene: TRBJ2-3; D gene: -
CDR3 protein: CATSRGASGNTEAFF; CDR3 DNA: TGTGCCACCAGCAGGGGGGCTAGCGGGAACACTGAAGCTTTCTTT; V gene: TRBV15; clone size: once; J gene: TRBJ1-1; D gene: -
CDR3 protein: CASSDLSGDGGYTF; CDR3 DNA: TGTGCCAGCAGTGACTTGTCAGGGGATGGTGGCTACACCTTC; V gene: TRBV6-4; clone size: -; J gene: TRBJ1-2; D gene: -
CDR3 protein: CASTFGQGYGYTF; CDR3 DNA: TGTGCCAGCACTTTTGGGCAGGGATATGGCTACACCTTC; V gene: TRBV2; clone size: -; J gene: TRBJ1-2; D gene: -
CDR3 protein: CASSWDRDGYTF; CDR3 DNA: TGCGCCAGCAGTTGGGACAGGGATGGCTACACCTTC; V gene: TRBV5-1; clone size: once; J gene: TRBJ1-2; D gene: TRBD1
CDR3 protein: CATRGGSGGVRQETQYF; CDR3 DNA: TGTGCCACCAGGGGAGGTAGCGGGGGGGTGAGGCAAGAGACCCAGTACTTC; V gene: TRBV15; clone size: -; J gene: TRBJ2-5; D gene: TRBD2
CDR3 protein: CATSRGPQRGEETQYF; CDR3 DNA: TGTGCCACCAGCAGAGGTCCTCAGCGGGGAGAAGAGACCCAGTACTTC; V gene: TRBV15; clone size: -; J gene: TRBJ2-5; D gene: TRBD2
CDR3 protein: CASSVERDRVLGTEAFF; CDR3 DNA: TGTGCCAGCAGCGTAGAAAGGGACAGGGTTTTGGGGACTGAAGCTTTCTTT; V gene: TRBV9; clone size: -; J gene: TRBJ1-1; D gene: TRBD1
CDR3 protein: CSVGLATYEQYF; CDR3 DNA: TGCAGCGTCGGACTAGCGACCTACGAGCAGTACTTC; V gene: TRBV29-1; clone size: -; J gene: TRBJ2-7; D gene: TRBD2
CDR3 protein: CASTPPAGKSYEQYF; CDR3 DNA: TGTGCCAGCACCCCTCCAGCGGGAAAATCCTACGAGCAGTACTTC; V gene: TRBV28; clone size: -; J gene: TRBJ2-7; D gene: TRBD2
CDR3 protein: CASSNRDRDIEQYF; CDR3 DNA: TGTGCCAGCAGCAATAGGGACAGGGATATCGAGCAGTACTTC; V gene: TRBV13; clone size: -; J gene: TRBJ2-7; D gene: TRBD1
CDR3 protein: CASRGTGEAQPQHF; CDR3 DNA: TGTGCCAGCCGCGGGACAGGAGAGGCTCAGCCCCAGCATTTT; V gene: TRBV2; clone size: -; J gene: TRBJ1-5; D gene: TRBD1
CDR3 protein: CASSPSHGQLEALHF; CDR3 DNA: TGTGCCAGCAGCCCCTCACACGGACAGTTGGAGGCCCTCCACTTT; V gene: TRBV7-2; clone size: -; J gene: TRBJ1-6; D gene: -
CDR3 protein: CASRESGTGGPEAFF; CDR3 DNA: TGCGCCAGCAGAGAGTCCGGGACAGGGGGGCCCGAGGCTTTCTTT; V gene: TRBV5-1; clone size: -; J gene: TRBJ1-1; D gene: TRBD1
CDR3 protein: CASSLETQPQHF; CDR3 DNA: TGTGCCAGCAGTCTAGAAACCCAGCCCCAGCATTTT; V gene: TRBV2; clone size: -; J gene: TRBJ1-5; D gene: -
CDR3 protein: CAISESLTVDEKLFF; CDR3 DNA: TGTGCCATCAGTGAGTCGCTTACAGTTGATGAAAAACTGTTTTTT; V gene: TRBV10-3; clone size: once; J gene: TRBJ1-4; D gene: -
CDR3 protein: CASSFRQFQETQYF; CDR3 DNA: TGCGCCAGCAGCTTTAGACAGTTCCAAGAGACCCAGTACTTC; V gene: TRBV5-1; clone size: -; J gene: TRBJ2-5; D gene: -
CDR3 protein: CASSSTSPGEQYF; CDR3 DNA: TGTGCCAGCAGCTCGACTAGCCCAGGGGAGCAGTACTTC; V gene: TRBV5-4; clone size: -; J gene: TRBJ2-7; D gene: TRBD2
CDR3 protein: CASSREGQPSNQPQHF; CDR3 DNA: TGCGCCAGCAGCCGAGAGGGACAGCCAAGCAATCAGCCCCAGCATTTT; V gene: TRBV4-1; clone size: -; J gene: TRBJ1-5; D gene: TRBD1
CDR3 protein: CASSLDRTRSSYEQYF; CDR3 DNA: TGCGCCAGCAGCTTGGACAGGACGAGGAGCTCCTACGAGCAGTACTTC; V gene: TRBV5-1; clone size: -; J gene: TRBJ2-7; D gene: -
CDR3 protein: CASSSGTGHTEAFF; CDR3 DNA: TGTGCCAGCAGTTCAGGGACAGGGCACACTGAAGCTTTCTTT; V gene: TRBV28; clone size: -; J gene: TRBJ1-1; D gene: TRBD1
CDR3 protein: CASSSGQGAYSPLHF; CDR3 DNA: TGTGCCAGCAGTTCAGGACAGGGGGCTTATTCACCCCTCCACTTT; V gene: TRBV7-9; clone size: -; J gene: TRBJ1-6; D gene: TRBD1
CDR3 protein: CASSHRGEGIGETQYF; CDR3 DNA: TGTGCCAGCAGCCACAGGGGCGAGGGAATTGGAGAGACCCAGTACTTC; V gene: TRBV2; clone size: -; J gene: TRBJ2-5; D gene: TRBD1
CDR3 protein: CAIPATGTGVFYSGANVLTF; CDR3 DNA: TGTGCCATCCCCGCGACCGGGACAGGGGTCTTCTACTCTGGGGCCAACGTCCTGACTTTC; V gene: TRBV10-3; clone size: -; J gene: TRBJ2-6; D gene: TRBD1
CDR3 protein: CSVAQGNQPQHF; CDR3 DNA: TGCAGCGTTGCCCAGGGGAATCAGCCCCAGCATTTT; V gene: TRBV29-1; clone size: few; J gene: TRBJ1-5; D gene: -
CDR3 protein: CASSLVSRGDTEAFF; CDR3 DNA: TGTGCCAGCAGCTTAGTAAGTCGCGGGGACACTGAAGCTTTCTTT; V gene: TRBV11-3; clone size: -; J gene: TRBJ1-1; D gene: -
CDR3 protein: CASSQVRLAEEETDTQYF; CDR3 DNA: TGCGCCAGCAGCCAAGTAAGATTAGCGGAGGAGGAGACAGATACGCAGTATTTT; V gene: TRBV4-1; clone size: -; J gene: TRBJ2-3; D gene: -
CDR3 protein: CASSTPTDHYGYTF; CDR3 DNA: TGTGCCAGCAGTACGCCGACAGACCACTATGGCTACACCTTC; V gene: TRBV28; clone size: -; J gene: TRBJ1-2; D gene: -
CDR3 protein: CSVTRTGTDTQYF; CDR3 DNA: TGCAGCGTGACGCGGACAGGGACAGATACGCAGTATTTT; V gene: TRBV29-1; clone size: -; J gene: TRBJ2-3; D gene: TRBD1
CDR3 protein: CASSLIWQKSNQPQHF; CDR3 DNA: TGTGCCAGCAGCTTAATATGGCAGAAGAGCAATCAGCCCCAGCATTTT; V gene: TRBV5-5; clone size: -; J gene: TRBJ1-5; D gene: -
CDR3 protein: CASSDTPSGNTIYF; CDR3 DNA: TGTGCCAGCAGTGACACCCCCTCTGGAAACACCATATATTTT; V gene: TRBV6-5; clone size: -; J gene: TRBJ1-3; D gene: -
CDR3 protein: CATGLCNGYTF; CDR3 DNA: TGTGCGACCGGACTGTGTAATGGCTACACCTTC; V gene: TRBV21-1; clone size: -; J gene: TRBJ1-2; D gene: -
CDR3 protein: CSVVGGTQADTQYF; CDR3 DNA: TGCAGCGTTGTGGGAGGGACACAGGCAGATACGCAGTATTTT; V gene: TRBV29-1; clone size: -; J gene: TRBJ2-3; D gene: -
CDR3 protein: CASSLRGTGLIEKLFF; CDR3 DNA: TGTGCCAGCAGTTTACGGGGGACAGGGCTCATTGAAAAACTGTTTTTT; V gene: TRBV28; clone size: -; J gene: TRBJ1-4; D gene: TRBD1
CDR3 protein: CASGRSQETQYF; CDR3 DNA: TGTGCCAGTGGGCGATCCCAAGAGACCCAGTACTTC; V gene: TRBV19; clone size: -; J gene: TRBJ2-5; D gene: -
CDR3 protein: CASSESQDSIETQYF; CDR3 DNA: TGCGCCAGCAGTGAGTCCCAGGATAGTATCGAGACCCAGTACTTC; V gene: TRBV10-1; clone size: -; J gene: TRBJ2-5; D gene: -
CDR3 protein: CATSRASRLAGNYNEQFF; CDR3 DNA: TGTGCCACCAGCAGAGCTTCCAGACTAGCGGGCAACTACAATGAGCAGTTCTTC; V gene: TRBV15; clone size: -; J gene: TRBJ2-1; D gene: TRBD2
CDR3 protein: CASIRTGTGYTF; CDR3 DNA: TGTGCCAGCATCCGGACAGGCACAGGCTACACCTTC; V gene: TRBV6-1; clone size: -; J gene: TRBJ1-2; D gene: TRBD1
CDR3 protein: CAISDPGNSYEQYF; CDR3 DNA: TGTGCCATCAGTGACCCGGGGAACTCCTACGAGCAGTACTTC; V gene: TRBV10-3; clone size: -; J gene: TRBJ2-7; D gene: -
CDR3 protein: CASSLTDRGEQYF; CDR3 DNA: TGTGCCAGCAGTCTCACAGACAGAGGCGAGCAGTACTTC; V gene: TRBV28; clone size: -; J gene: TRBJ2-7; D gene: -
CDR3 protein: CASSLGWDRQNTEAFF; CDR3 DNA: TGCGCCAGCAGCTTGGGGTGGGACAGACAGAACACTGAAGCTTTCTTT; V gene: TRBV5-1; clone size: -; J gene: TRBJ1-1; D gene: TRBD1
CDR3 protein: CASSPGTGFGETQYF; CDR3 DNA: TGTGCCAGCAGCCCCGGGACAGGGTTCGGAGAGACCCAGTACTTC; V gene: TRBV5-4; clone size: -; J gene: TRBJ2-5; D gene: TRBD1
CDR3 protein: CASSVSGPAGNTIYF; CDR3 DNA: TGTGCCAGCAGCGTGAGTGGGCCGGCTGGAAACACCATATATTTT; V gene: TRBV9; clone size: -; J gene: TRBJ1-3; D gene: -
CDR3 protein: CASSDARGSYNEQFF; CDR3 DNA: TGTGCCAGCAGTGATGCTCGGGGCTCCTACAATGAGCAGTTCTTC; V gene: TRBV6-1; clone size: -; J gene: TRBJ2-1; D gene: -